These T cell receptor beta chains were read from a single sample in a study of shared clonotypes between healthy human individuals. The method was immunoSEQ multiplex PCR; TCRdb's version includes in-frame clones alone and lacks a portion of them. The table shows 550,000 to 850,000 clones, with approximately 79% occurring only once. Material for sequencing was memory CD4+ T cells sorted from blood. These receptors all stem from a woman in her 30s in good health. The CDR3 runs from the conserved cysteine through the conserved F or W. A D gene is named only where the DNA matches it firmly. Size values are once, few and many counts, or a class for expanded clones, and some rows have none.

d_call: .; clone_size: .; v_call: TRBV10-3; j_call: TRBJ1-2; cdr3_aa: CAISDYGGNYGYTF; cdr3_nt: TGTGCCATCAGTGACTATGGGGGAAACTATGGCTACACCTTC
d_call: TRBD2; clone_size: .; v_call: TRBV9; j_call: TRBJ2-7; cdr3_aa: CASSVEVAGVSEQYF; cdr3_nt: TGTGCCAGCAGCGTAGAGGTAGCGGGAGTTTCCGAGCAGTACTTC
d_call: TRBD1; clone_size: .; v_call: TRBV10-3; j_call: TRBJ1-2; cdr3_aa: CAAAGTGYGYTF; cdr3_nt: TGTGCCGCGGCCGGGACAGGCTATGGCTACACCTTC
d_call: .; clone_size: .; v_call: TRBV14; j_call: TRBJ2-7; cdr3_aa: CASSQYYYEQYF; cdr3_nt: TGTGCCAGCAGCCAATACTACTACGAGCAGTACTTC
d_call: .; clone_size: .; v_call: TRBV29-1; j_call: TRBJ2-1; cdr3_aa: CSVIVPFGSSYNEQFF; cdr3_nt: TGCAGCGTGATAGTACCCTTCGGAAGCTCCTACAATGAGCAGTTCTTC
d_call: TRBD2; clone_size: .; v_call: TRBV5-1; j_call: TRBJ2-1; cdr3_aa: CASSTTGTSAYNEQFF; cdr3_nt: TGCGCCAGCAGCACAACCGGGACTAGCGCGTACAATGAGCAGTTCTTC
d_call: .; clone_size: .; v_call: TRBV29-1; j_call: TRBJ2-3; cdr3_aa: CSVAWGPTSTDTQYF; cdr3_nt: TGCAGCGTTGCTTGGGGACCAACTAGCACAGATACGCAGTATTTT
d_call: TRBD1; clone_size: .; v_call: TRBV10-1; j_call: TRBJ2-7; cdr3_aa: CASSDGTASYEQYF; cdr3_nt: TGCGCCAGCAGTGACGGGACAGCTTCCTACGAGCAGTACTTC
d_call: TRBD2; clone_size: .; v_call: TRBV9; j_call: TRBJ2-7; cdr3_aa: CASSVAAGASGIKGDEQYF; cdr3_nt: TGTGCCAGCAGCGTAGCGGCGGGGGCTAGCGGGATTAAGGGGGACGAGCAGTACTTC
d_call: .; clone_size: .; v_call: TRBV29-1; j_call: TRBJ2-5; cdr3_aa: CSVVRLVGETQYF; cdr3_nt: TGCAGCGTTGTCAGGCTGGTGGGGGAGACCCAGTACTTC
d_call: .; clone_size: .; v_call: TRBV10-3; j_call: TRBJ2-3; cdr3_aa: CAISESRDTQYF; cdr3_nt: TGTGCCATCAGTGAGTCGAGGGATACGCAGTATTTT
d_call: TRBD1; clone_size: .; v_call: TRBV27; j_call: TRBJ2-7; cdr3_aa: CASRGQKNYEQYF; cdr3_nt: TGTGCCAGCAGGGGACAGAAGAACTACGAGCAGTACTTC
d_call: TRBD2; clone_size: .; v_call: TRBV27; j_call: TRBJ2-4; cdr3_aa: CASSVIAGGPNIQYF; cdr3_nt: TGTGCCAGCAGTGTGATAGCGGGAGGGCCTAACATTCAGTACTTC
d_call: TRBD1; clone_size: .; v_call: TRBV19; j_call: TRBJ2-7; cdr3_aa: CASSIAKDRGYEQYF; cdr3_nt: TGTGCCAGTAGTATAGCAAAGGACAGGGGCTACGAGCAGTACTTC
d_call: .; clone_size: .; v_call: TRBV19; j_call: TRBJ2-5; cdr3_aa: CASSIDTETQYF; cdr3_nt: TGTGCCAGTAGTATCGACACGGAGACCCAGTACTTC
d_call: .; clone_size: .; v_call: TRBV10-3; j_call: TRBJ1-1; cdr3_aa: CAISPGPMNTEAFF; cdr3_nt: TGTGCCATCAGCCCGGGACCGATGAACACTGAAGCTTTCTTT
d_call: .; clone_size: .; v_call: TRBV19; j_call: TRBJ2-4; cdr3_aa: CASSILVGNAGKKNIQYF; cdr3_nt: TGTGCCAGTAGTATCCTGGTAGGTAATGCGGGAAAGAAAAACATTCAGTACTTC
d_call: .; clone_size: .; v_call: TRBV2; j_call: TRBJ2-5; cdr3_aa: CASTLGRVETQYF; cdr3_nt: TGTGCCAGTACGTTGGGGCGGGTCGAGACCCAGTACTTC
d_call: TRBD2; clone_size: .; v_call: TRBV7-9; j_call: TRBJ2-7; cdr3_aa: CASIPTGGLYSYEQYF; cdr3_nt: TGTGCCAGCATTCCTACTGGGGGACTATACTCCTACGAGCAGTACTTC
d_call: TRBD1; clone_size: .; v_call: TRBV2; j_call: TRBJ2-2; cdr3_aa: CASRGTGGIGELFF; cdr3_nt: TGTGCCAGCAGGGGGACAGGGGGCATCGGGGAGCTGTTTTTT
d_call: .; clone_size: .; v_call: TRBV7-2; j_call: TRBJ1-2; cdr3_aa: CASNPGTYGYTF; cdr3_nt: TGTGCCAGCAACCCAGGGACTTATGGCTACACCTTC
d_call: .; clone_size: .; v_call: TRBV11-2; j_call: TRBJ2-4; cdr3_aa: CASSLEGGLIQYF; cdr3_nt: TGTGCCAGCAGCTTAGAGGGGGGGCTTATTCAGTACTTC
d_call: .; clone_size: .; v_call: TRBV5-1; j_call: TRBJ2-1; cdr3_aa: CASSSTGRYNEQFF; cdr3_nt: TGCGCCAGCAGCTCGACCGGAAGGTACAATGAGCAGTTCTTC
d_call: .; clone_size: .; v_call: TRBV28; j_call: TRBJ1-2; cdr3_aa: CASSSPQNYGYTF; cdr3_nt: TGTGCCAGCAGTTCCCCCCAAAACTATGGCTACACCTTC
d_call: .; clone_size: .; v_call: TRBV18; j_call: TRBJ2-5; cdr3_aa: CASSPLSASGAFKETQYF; cdr3_nt: TGTGCCAGCTCACCACTTTCGGCGAGCGGAGCATTTAAAGAGACCCAGTACTTC
d_call: TRBD1; clone_size: .; v_call: TRBV10-1; j_call: TRBJ1-1; cdr3_aa: CASRTGTGSTEAFF; cdr3_nt: TGCGCCAGCAGGACCGGGACAGGGTCCACTGAAGCTTTCTTT
d_call: .; clone_size: .; v_call: TRBV9; j_call: TRBJ1-2; cdr3_aa: CASSPQGSYGYTF; cdr3_nt: TGTGCCAGCAGCCCACAGGGATCCTATGGCTACACCTTC
d_call: .; clone_size: .; v_call: TRBV4-1; j_call: TRBJ2-2; cdr3_aa: CASSQDPTVNTGELFF; cdr3_nt: TGCGCCAGCAGCCAAGACCCTACAGTGAACACCGGGGAGCTGTTTTTT
d_call: .; clone_size: .; v_call: TRBV5-1; j_call: TRBJ2-2; cdr3_aa: CATRLGGVHTGELFF; cdr3_nt: TGCGCCACCCGTTTGGGGGGCGTTCACACCGGGGAGCTGTTTTTT
d_call: .; clone_size: many; v_call: TRBV7-3; j_call: TRBJ2-1; cdr3_aa: CASSRDGTSSYNEQFF; cdr3_nt: TGTGCCAGCAGTCGAGATGGAACGAGCTCCTACAATGAGCAGTTCTTC
d_call: .; clone_size: .; v_call: TRBV7-2; j_call: TRBJ2-5; cdr3_aa: CASSEQGARSQYF; cdr3_nt: TGTGCCAGCAGCGAGCAGGGTGCTCGGTCCCAGTACTTC
d_call: .; clone_size: .; v_call: TRBV9; j_call: TRBJ1-3; cdr3_aa: CASSARTVNTIYF; cdr3_nt: TGTGCCAGCAGCGCTAGGACCGTGAACACCATATATTTT
d_call: TRBD1; clone_size: .; v_call: TRBV19; j_call: TRBJ2-1; cdr3_aa: CASSRQGANEQFF; cdr3_nt: TGTGCCAGTAGTCGACAGGGGGCAAATGAGCAGTTCTTC
d_call: .; clone_size: few; v_call: TRBV10-1; j_call: TRBJ1-1; cdr3_aa: CASTGVINTEAFF; cdr3_nt: TGCGCCAGCACTGGGGTGATCAACACTGAAGCTTTCTTT
d_call: .; clone_size: few; v_call: TRBV21-1; j_call: TRBJ1-2; cdr3_aa: CASSKSRDRGPNYGYTF; cdr3_nt: TGTGCCAGCAGCAAGAGTAGGGACAGGGGGCCTAACTATGGCTACACCTTC
d_call: .; clone_size: .; v_call: TRBV18; j_call: TRBJ1-5; cdr3_aa: CASSPSQGPPNQPQHF; cdr3_nt: TGTGCCAGCTCACCTTCTCAGGGACCTCCTAATCAGCCCCAGCATTTT
d_call: .; clone_size: .; v_call: TRBV5-1; j_call: TRBJ2-6; cdr3_aa: CASSFPSSGANVLTF; cdr3_nt: TGCGCCAGCAGCTTCCCGAGCTCTGGGGCCAACGTCCTGACTTTC
d_call: .; clone_size: .; v_call: TRBV2; j_call: TRBJ1-5; cdr3_aa: CASSVGGQRDQPQHF; cdr3_nt: TGTGCCAGCAGTGTGGGGGGCCAAAGGGATCAGCCCCAGCATTTT
d_call: TRBD1; clone_size: once; v_call: TRBV5-1; j_call: TRBJ1-5; cdr3_aa: CASSLGQPNQPQHF; cdr3_nt: TGCGCCAGCAGCCTGGGACAGCCCAATCAGCCCCAGCATTTT
d_call: .; clone_size: .; v_call: TRBV25-1; j_call: TRBJ2-3; cdr3_aa: CASSRGSLDTQYF; cdr3_nt: TGTGCCAGCAGTAGAGGGTCCCTAGATACGCAGTATTTT
d_call: .; clone_size: .; v_call: TRBV2; j_call: TRBJ2-5; cdr3_aa: CASSEEDGVWKTQYF; cdr3_nt: TGTGCCAGCAGTGAAGAAGATGGGGTCTGGAAGACCCAGTACTTC
d_call: .; clone_size: .; v_call: TRBV5-4; j_call: TRBJ2-5; cdr3_aa: CASRPGTEETQYF; cdr3_nt: TGTGCCAGCAGGCCCGGGACCGAAGAGACCCAGTACTTC
d_call: .; clone_size: .; v_call: TRBV6-5; j_call: TRBJ2-6; cdr3_aa: CASSYVTQTGANVLTF; cdr3_nt: TGTGCCAGCAGTTACGTTACCCAAACGGGGGCCAACGTCCTGACTTTC
d_call: .; clone_size: .; v_call: TRBV5-4; j_call: TRBJ2-5; cdr3_aa: CASSSGGVHQETQYF; cdr3_nt: TGTGCCAGCAGCTCGGGCGGGGTCCACCAAGAGACCCAGTACTTC